A selection of T cell receptor beta chains follows, all from one sample in a study of T cell responses to AZD1222 COVID-19 vaccine. Profiling relied on immunoSEQ multiplex PCR, and the TCRdb table lists in-frame clones only, not all of them. This table has 100,000 to 150,000 clones, around 91% appearing once. Material: peripheral blood, obtained on day 0 of MenACWY control vaccination. These receptors came from an adult in good health. Each CDR3 is given with its conserved first and last residue. Each record gives: J gene, clone size, D gene, V gene, CDR3 protein, CDR3 DNA. D genes are given only for firm matches. A clone size is listed for some rows: how often the clone was seen (once, few, many), or a class if it is expanded.

>TRBJ2-4|NA|TRBD2|TRBV5-1
CASSLSGRALNIQYF
TGCGCCAGCAGCTTGAGCGGGAGGGCCTTAAACATTCAGTACTTC
>TRBJ2-7|NA|NA|TRBV6-5
CASSTGQIPSYEQYF
TGTGCCAGCAGTACCGGACAGATACCCTCCTACGAGCAGTACTTC
>TRBJ2-1|NA|NA|TRBV7-9
CASSSSRYGTYNEQFF
TGTGCCAGCAGCTCGAGCCGGTATGGGACCTACAATGAGCAGTTCTTC
>TRBJ2-7|NA|NA|TRBV6-1
CASGGDGTEYEQYF
TGTGCCAGCGGGGGCGACGGAACCGAGTACGAGCAGTACTTC
>TRBJ1-3|NA|TRBD1|TRBV7-6
CASSLSPPLTGSGNTIYF
TGTGCCAGCAGCTTATCCCCGCCCTTGACAGGGTCTGGAAACACCATATATTTT
>TRBJ1-6|NA|TRBD1|TRBV3-1/TRBV3-2
CASSPSRTGGNSPLHF
TGTGCCAGCAGCCCCTCTCGGACAGGGGGTAATTCACCCCTCCACTTT
>TRBJ1-5|NA|NA|TRBV28
CASSWWGGSNQPQHF
TGTGCCAGCAGTTGGTGGGGGGGGTCAAATCAGCCCCAGCATTTT
>TRBJ2-1|NA|TRBD1|TRBV5-1
CASSLVRGPYNEQFF
TGCGCCAGCAGCTTGGTGAGGGGGCCCTACAATGAGCAGTTCTTC
>TRBJ2-1|NA|NA|TRBV11-2
CASSLDLRDYYNEQFF
TGTGCCAGCAGCTTAGATCTCAGGGATTACTACAATGAGCAGTTCTTC
>TRBJ1-5|NA|NA|TRBV19
CASSIGQVKQPQHF
TGTGCCAGTAGTATAGGACAGGTCAAACAGCCCCAGCATTTT
>TRBJ1-1|NA|NA|TRBV6-5
CASSYARYTEAFF
TGTGCCAGCAGTTACGCCAGATACACTGAAGCTTTCTTT
>TRBJ2-4|NA|NA|TRBV18
CASSPTLGGLNNIQYF
TGTGCCAGCTCACCGACCCTCGGTGGGCTGAATAACATTCAGTACTTC
>TRBJ2-7|NA|TRBD1|TRBV28
CASSEQGVLSYEQYF
TGTGCCAGCAGTGAACAGGGGGTTCTTTCCTACGAGCAGTACTTC
>TRBJ1-5|NA|NA|TRBV7-8
CASSPYSNQPQHF
TGTGCCAGCAGCCCATATTCCAATCAGCCCCAGCATTTT
>TRBJ1-6|NA|TRBD1|TRBV11-2
CASRTRGHGSYNSPLHF
TGTGCCAGCAGGACCAGGGGGCATGGCTCCTATAATTCACCCCTCCACTTT
>TRBJ2-5|NA|TRBD1|TRBV9
CASSVGWTGPQETQYF
TGTGCCAGCAGCGTAGGATGGACAGGGCCGCAAGAGACCCAGTACTTC
>TRBJ2-2|NA|TRBD2|TRBV4-1
CASSQDLFGLAGATGELFF
TGCGCCAGCAGCCAAGATCTGTTTGGGCTAGCGGGAGCCACCGGGGAGCTGTTTTTT
>TRBJ2-1|NA|NA|TRBV5-1
CASSLDGQGVGNEQFF
TGCGCCAGCAGCTTGGATGGGCAGGGAGTGGGGAATGAGCAGTTCTTC
>TRBJ1-6|once|NA|TRBV21-1
CASGHREGGPSSYNSPLHF
TGTGCCAGCGGACACAGGGAAGGAGGGCCCAGCTCCTATAATTCACCCCTCCACTTT
>TRBJ2-3|once|NA|TRBV10-3
CAISDLGKTTDTQYF
TGTGCCATCAGTGACCTCGGGAAAACCACAGATACGCAGTATTTT
>TRBJ2-1|NA|TRBD2|TRBV29-1
CSVVGTSGKNEQFF
TGCAGCGTTGTAGGAACTAGCGGGAAGAATGAGCAGTTCTTC
>TRBJ1-4|once|TRBD1|TRBV25-1
CASSAELRGLTNEKLFF
TGTGCCAGCAGTGCTGAACTTAGGGGGCTGACTAATGAAAAACTGTTTTTT
>TRBJ2-2|NA|NA|TRBV6-2/TRBV6-3
CASSYSMGGADTGELFF
TGTGCCAGCAGTTACTCGATGGGGGGCGCGGACACCGGGGAGCTGTTTTTT
>TRBJ1-2|once|TRBD1|TRBV15
CATSDRTGDDDGYTF
TGTGCCACCAGCGACCGGACAGGGGACGACGATGGCTACACCTTC
>TRBJ2-1|NA|TRBD2|TRBV7-9
CASSFIAGGRYNEQFF
TGTGCCAGCAGCTTTATAGCGGGAGGGCGGTACAATGAGCAGTTCTTC
>TRBJ2-7|NA|TRBD2|TRBV4-1
CASSRLAAIGIYEQYF
TGCGCCAGCAGTCGCCTAGCGGCTATTGGGATATACGAGCAGTACTTC
>TRBJ1-3|NA|NA|TRBV3-1/TRBV3-2
CASSHTGTRSGNTIYF
TGTGCCAGCAGCCATACCGGGACACGGTCCGGAAACACCATATATTTT
>TRBJ2-5|NA|NA|TRBV5-1
CASSSGGTTTRETQYF
TGCGCCAGCAGCTCGGGTGGGACGACTACTAGGGAGACCCAGTACTTC
>TRBJ2-1|NA|NA|TRBV9
CASSVGDSTYNEQFF
TGTGCCAGCAGCGTAGGGGACTCTACTTACAATGAGCAGTTCTTC
>TRBJ2-7|NA|NA|TRBV30
CAWSVRGSGLGMQYF
TGTGCCTGGAGTGTACGAGGAAGTGGTCTTGGGATGCAGTACTTC
>TRBJ2-5|NA|NA|TRBV29-1
CSGLEQETQYF
TGCAGCGGCCTGGAGCAAGAGACCCAGTACTTC
>TRBJ1-3|NA|NA|TRBV11-2
CASSYNPTYGNTIYF
TGTGCCAGCAGCTACAACCCCACATACGGAAACACCATATATTTT
>TRBJ1-5|NA|TRBD1|TRBV7-9
CASSRTGGNQPQHF
TGTGCCAGCAGCCGGACAGGGGGAAATCAGCCCCAGCATTTT
>TRBJ1-4|NA|TRBD1|TRBV4-1
CASSQDSGTVEGEKLFF
TGCGCCAGCAGCCAAGATTCGGGGACAGTCGAGGGTGAAAAACTGTTTTTT
>TRBJ1-1|NA|NA|TRBV29-1
CSVEAGASGNTEAFF
TGCAGCGTTGAAGCAGGGGCTTCGGGGAACACTGAAGCTTTCTTT
>TRBJ1-2|once|NA|TRBV7-9
CASSFLIPPNYGYTF
TGTGCCAGCAGCTTCCTTATACCACCCAACTATGGCTACACCTTC
>TRBJ1-1|NA|NA|TRBV19
CASSLQGGNTEAFF
TGTGCCAGTAGTCTACAGGGTGGGAACACTGAAGCTTTCTTT
>TRBJ2-3|NA|NA|TRBV7-2
CASSRVTSTDTQYF
TGTGCCAGCAGCCGGGTAACTAGCACAGATACGCAGTATTTT
>TRBJ2-7|few|TRBD2|TRBV28
CASSPGTSGNGLSYEQYF
TGTGCCAGCAGTCCCGGGACTAGCGGGAACGGACTCTCCTACGAGCAGTACTTC
>TRBJ2-5|NA|NA|TRBV1
CTSSQKAELAVQETQYF
TGCACCAGCAGCCAAAAAGCCGAACTAGCGGTCCAAGAGACCCAGTACTTC
>TRBJ1-2|NA|TRBD1|TRBV5-1
CASSARGDGYTF
TGCGCCAGCAGCGCCAGGGGGGATGGCTACACCTTC
>TRBJ1-2|NA|TRBD1|TRBV28
CASSADRAGYTF
TGTGCCAGCAGTGCGGACAGGGCTGGCTACACCTTC
>TRBJ2-7|NA|NA|TRBV3-1/TRBV3-2
CASSQKGLWNEQYF
TGTGCCAGCAGCCAAAAGGGGTTGTGGAACGAGCAGTACTTC
>TRBJ2-1|NA|NA|TRBV28
CASSLSVGTYNEQFF
TGTGCCAGCAGTTTATCGGTGGGGACCTACAATGAGCAGTTCTTC
>TRBJ1-4|NA|NA|TRBV28
CASSPVGEKLFF
TGTGCCAGCAGTCCCGTCGGGGAAAAACTGTTTTTT
>TRBJ2-7|NA|NA|TRBV7-2
CASSKRPGQNYEQYF
TGTGCCAGCAGCAAACGACCCGGACAGAACTACGAGCAGTACTTC
>TRBJ2-3|once|NA|TRBV19
CASRGSTDTQYF
TGTGCCAGTCGGGGGAGCACAGATACGCAGTATTTT
>TRBJ1-4|NA|TRBD1|TRBV6-5
CASKRTGTNEKLFF
TGTGCCAGCAAGAGGACAGGGACTAATGAAAAACTGTTTTTT
>TRBJ1-5|NA|TRBD1|TRBV7-8
CASSPRTTGIDQPQHF
TGTGCCAGCAGCCCAAGAACGACAGGGATCGATCAGCCCCAGCATTTT
>TRBJ1-5|NA|NA|TRBV19
CASSLEMGAPQHF
TGTGCCAGTAGTTTAGAAATGGGGGCGCCCCAGCATTTT
>TRBJ2-1|NA|TRBD1|TRBV28
CASSSRQGIDREQFF
TGTGCCAGCAGTTCCCGACAGGGGATAGATCGTGAGCAGTTCTTC
>TRBJ2-1|NA|TRBD2|TRBV10-3
CAISEYSGNEQFF
TGTGCCATCAGTGAGTATAGCGGGAATGAGCAGTTCTTC
>TRBJ1-6|NA|TRBD1|TRBV4-2
CASSPLGTDNNSPLHF
TGTGCCAGCAGCCCCCTAGGGACAGATAATAATTCACCCCTCCACTTT